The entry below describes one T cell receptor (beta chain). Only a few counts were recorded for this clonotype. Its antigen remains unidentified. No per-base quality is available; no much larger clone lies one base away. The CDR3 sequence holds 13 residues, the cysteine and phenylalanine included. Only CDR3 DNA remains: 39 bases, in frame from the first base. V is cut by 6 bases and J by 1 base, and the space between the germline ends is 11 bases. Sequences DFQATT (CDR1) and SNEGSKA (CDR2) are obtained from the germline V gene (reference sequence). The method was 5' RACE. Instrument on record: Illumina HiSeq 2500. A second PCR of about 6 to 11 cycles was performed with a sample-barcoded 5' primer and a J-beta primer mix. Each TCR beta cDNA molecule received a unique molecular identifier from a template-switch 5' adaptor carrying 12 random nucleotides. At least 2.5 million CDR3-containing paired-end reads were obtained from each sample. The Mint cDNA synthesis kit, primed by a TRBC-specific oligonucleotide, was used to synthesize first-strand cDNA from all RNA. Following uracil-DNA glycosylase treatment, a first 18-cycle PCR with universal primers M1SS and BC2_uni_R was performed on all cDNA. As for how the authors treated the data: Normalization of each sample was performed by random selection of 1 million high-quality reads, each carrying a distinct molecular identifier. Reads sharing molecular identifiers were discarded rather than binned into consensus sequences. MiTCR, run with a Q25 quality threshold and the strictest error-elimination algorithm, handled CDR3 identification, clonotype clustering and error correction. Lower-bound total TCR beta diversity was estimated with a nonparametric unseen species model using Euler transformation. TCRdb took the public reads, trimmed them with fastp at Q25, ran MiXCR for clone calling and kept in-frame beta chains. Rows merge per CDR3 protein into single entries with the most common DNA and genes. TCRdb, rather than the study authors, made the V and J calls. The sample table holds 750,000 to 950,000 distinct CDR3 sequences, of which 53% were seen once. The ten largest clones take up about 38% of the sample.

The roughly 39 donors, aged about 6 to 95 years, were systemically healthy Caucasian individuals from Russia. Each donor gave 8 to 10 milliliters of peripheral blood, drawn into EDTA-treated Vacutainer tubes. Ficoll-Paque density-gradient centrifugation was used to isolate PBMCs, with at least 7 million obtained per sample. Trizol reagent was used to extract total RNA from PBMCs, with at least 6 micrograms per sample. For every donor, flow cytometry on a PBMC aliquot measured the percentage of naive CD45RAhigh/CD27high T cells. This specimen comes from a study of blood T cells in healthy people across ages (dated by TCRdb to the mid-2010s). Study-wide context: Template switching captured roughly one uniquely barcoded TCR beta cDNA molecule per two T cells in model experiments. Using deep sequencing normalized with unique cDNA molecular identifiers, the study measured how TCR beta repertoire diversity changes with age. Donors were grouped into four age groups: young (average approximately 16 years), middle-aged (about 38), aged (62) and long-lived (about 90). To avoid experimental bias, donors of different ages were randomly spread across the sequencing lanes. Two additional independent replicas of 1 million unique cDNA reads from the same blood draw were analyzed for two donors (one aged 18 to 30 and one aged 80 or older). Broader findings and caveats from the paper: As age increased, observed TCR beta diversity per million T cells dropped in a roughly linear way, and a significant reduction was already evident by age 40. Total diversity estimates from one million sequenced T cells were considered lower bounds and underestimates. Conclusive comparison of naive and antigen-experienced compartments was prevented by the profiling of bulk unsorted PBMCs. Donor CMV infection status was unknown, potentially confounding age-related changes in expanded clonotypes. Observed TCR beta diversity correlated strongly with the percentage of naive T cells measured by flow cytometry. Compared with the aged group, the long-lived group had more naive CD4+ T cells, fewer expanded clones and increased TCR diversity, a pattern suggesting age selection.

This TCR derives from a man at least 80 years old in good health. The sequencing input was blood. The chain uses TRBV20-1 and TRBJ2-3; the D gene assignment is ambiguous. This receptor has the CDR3 CSADPLGTDTQYF. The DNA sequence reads TGCAGTGCGGACCCCCTTGGCACAGATACGCAGTATTTT.